This is a list of T cell receptor beta chains from one sample in a study of molecular identifiers for immune sequencing clone quantification. TCRdb re-derived calls from the PCR reads in MiXCR, one entry per CDR3 protein. Of about half a million distinct CDR3 sequences listed, 25% are singletons. Specimen: naive CD8+ T cells from blood, with Jurkat cell RNA spiked in. The receptors were gathered from a human donor in good health. Some libraries in this study had Jurkat cell RNA spiked in. Both conserved end residues are part of each CDR3. A D gene is named only where the DNA matches it firmly. Not every row has a clone size; where given, it reads once, few, many or a size class.

size	V	D	J	length	DNA	CDR3
few	TRBV20-1	-	TRBJ2-2	15	TGCAGTGCTAGAGACCCGGACAGGAACACCGGGGAGCTGTTTTTT	CSARDPDRNTGELFF
-	TRBV30	TRBD1	TRBJ1-3	17	TGTGCCTGGAGTGATGGGACAGGGGCCGTCTCTAGAAACACCATATATTTT	CAWSDGTGAVSRNTIYF
few	TRBV2	-	TRBJ1-5	15	TGTGCCAGCAGTGACGGCCAGTGGAGCAATCAGCCCCAGCATTTT	CASSDGQWSNQPQHF
-	TRBV19	-	TRBJ1-5	17	TGTGCCGGTAGTATAACCCCTGGACAGTATAGCAATCAGCCCCAGCATTTT	CAGSITPGQYSNQPQHF
many	TRBV12-3/TRBV12-4	TRBD2	TRBJ2-3	15	TGTGCCAGCATCCTGTCGGGACTAGCCACAGATACGCAGTATTTT	CASILSGLATDTQYF
-	TRBV4-1	TRBD2	TRBJ2-5	15	TGCGCCAGCAGCCGAGGGACTAGCGGGGGGGCGACCCAGTACTTC	CASSRGTSGGATQYF
many	TRBV29-1	-	TRBJ2-5	13	TGCAGCGTTGAAGTTGTCAGAGAAGAGACCCAGTACTTC	CSVEVVREETQYF
-	TRBV30	-	TRBJ2-3	15	TGTGCCTGGAGTGTATTAATCGGGAGCACAGATACGCAGTATTTT	CAWSVLIGSTDTQYF
few	TRBV20-1	TRBD1	TRBJ1-5	17	TGCAGTGCTCACCCTCCGGGACAGGGCTTTAGCAATCAGCCCCAGCATTTT	CSAHPPGQGFSNQPQHF
many	TRBV5-1	-	TRBJ2-7	13	TGCGCCAGCAGCTCGGGGACCGACTACGAGCAGTACTTC	CASSSGTDYEQYF
-	TRBV23-1	TRBD1	TRBJ1-1	15	TGCGCCAGCGGAAAGACAGGGGGCATGGGAACTGAAGCTTTCTTT	CASGKTGGMGTEAFF
many	TRBV7-3	-	TRBJ2-5	15	TGTGCCAGCAGCTTAATTGGGGGGTGGCAAGAGACCCAGTACTTC	CASSLIGGWQETQYF
-	TRBV13	TRBD1	TRBJ1-1	12	TGTGCCAGCGGGGGACAGGGCTCTGAAGCTTTCTTT	CASGGQGSEAFF
many	TRBV7-8	-	TRBJ2-7	14	TGTGCCAGCAGCTTACCCCCAGGCCCCGGCGAGCAGTACTTC	CASSLPPGPGEQYF
few	TRBV4-3	TRBD1	TRBJ1-5	15	TGCGCCAGCAGCCAAGTCAGGGGGCGCGGTCAGCCCCAGCATTTT	CASSQVRGRGQPQHF
few	TRBV24-1	-	TRBJ2-3	15	TGTGCCACCAGTGATCCTCCGCGTGGCCTTGTTACGCAGTATTTT	CATSDPPRGLVTQYF
many	TRBV4-1	-	TRBJ1-4	15	TGCGCCAGCAGCCAAGGACCTATAACTAATGAAAAACTGTTTTTT	CASSQGPITNEKLFF
many	TRBV27	TRBD1	TRBJ1-1	13	TGTGCCAGCAGCCGCGGACAGGGAACTGAAGCTTTCTTT	CASSRGQGTEAFF
many	TRBV10-3	TRBD2	TRBJ2-3	16	TGTGCCATCAGTGAGTCGGCGGGAGGCCTCACAGATACGCAGTATTTT	CAISESAGGLTDTQYF
-	TRBV9	TRBD2	TRBJ2-5	17	TGTGCCAGCAGCGTAGATTCCCTAGCGGGAAAACAAGAGACCCAGTACTTC	CASSVDSLAGKQETQYF
-	TRBV4-1	TRBD1	TRBJ1-6	18	TGCGCCAGCAGCCAAGATGGGGCCGGACAGGGGGGGGATTCACCCCTCCACTTT	CASSQDGAGQGGDSPLHF
-	TRBV12-3/TRBV12-4	TRBD1	TRBJ1-4	15	TGTGCCAGCAGTTTTTTACAGGGGTTGGATGAAAAACTGTTTTTT	CASSFLQGLDEKLFF
-	TRBV5-6	-	TRBJ2-7	15	TGTGCCAGCAGCTTGGCGGCTAAGTGGGGCTACGAGCAGTACTTC	CASSLAAKWGYEQYF
many	TRBV28	-	TRBJ1-5	14	TGTGCCACCCAGTGGAGGGGGGCTCTTCTGCCCCAGCATTTT	CATQWRGALLPQHF
-	TRBV12-3/TRBV12-4	TRBD1	TRBJ2-3	17	TGTGCCAGCAGTCCCTACAGGACAGGGGAGGGCACAGATACGCAGTATTTT	CASSPYRTGEGTDTQYF
few	TRBV9	TRBD1	TRBJ2-6	17	TGTGCCAGCAGCGAGGGACAGGGGGCGTTCGGGGCCAACGTCCTGACTTTC	CASSEGQGAFGANVLTF
-	TRBV30	-	TRBJ1-2	14	TGTGCCTGGAGTGAAGGGCCAGGGAACTATGGCTACACCTTC	CAWSEGPGNYGYTF
-	TRBV4-1	-	TRBJ2-1	12	TGCGCCAGCAGCCATCTCCACGATGAGCAGTTCTTC	CASSHLHDEQFF
-	TRBV6-5	-	TRBJ2-3	16	TGTGCCAGCAGTTCCGAGTGGAGAGGGGGGGCTGATACGCAGTATTTT	CASSSEWRGGADTQYF
many	TRBV7-9	-	TRBJ2-2	16	TGTGCCAGCAGCTTAGGATTCGGTCTGAACACCGGGGAGCTGTTTTTT	CASSLGFGLNTGELFF
-	TRBV7-6	-	TRBJ1-1	13	TGTGCCACCGCACCGATCTTAAACACTGAAGCTTTCTTT	CATAPILNTEAFF
many	TRBV2	-	TRBJ2-2	13	TGTGCCAGAAGCGACCCTAACACCGGGGAGCTGTTTTTT	CARSDPNTGELFF
-	TRBV28	TRBD2	TRBJ2-1	16	TGTGCCAGCAGTTTATATCGTAGCGGGAGAACTCATGAGCAGTTCTTC	CASSLYRSGRTHEQFF
few	TRBV27	-	TRBJ2-7	14	TGTGCCAGCAGTTGGCAGGGTGGCCCGTTCGAGCAGTACTTC	CASSWQGGPFEQYF
few	TRBV11-2	-	TRBJ2-1	13	TGTGCCAGCAGCTTAGTTGGATCGGATGAGCAGTTCTTC	CASSLVGSDEQFF
-	TRBV11-2	TRBD1	TRBJ1-1	14	TGTGCCCGCAGCTCCGGGACAGGGGTGACTGAAGCTTTCTTT	CARSSGTGVTEAFF
-	TRBV5-6	-	TRBJ2-1	15	TGTGCCAGCAGCTTGAGCCAGACCCTCTACAATGAGCAGTTCTTC	CASSLSQTLYNEQFF
-	TRBV7-9	-	TRBJ2-5	18	TGTGCCAGCAGCCAGACCATAAAAGGGACGGACTCTCAGGAGACCCAGTACTTC	CASSQTIKGTDSQETQYF
-	TRBV14	-	TRBJ1-1	14	TGTGCCAGCAGCCAAGATTTCGGGAACACTGAAGCTTTCTTT	CASSQDFGNTEAFF
many	TRBV7-9	-	TRBJ2-7	12	TGTGCCAGCAGCTTAATGGGCGCGGAGCAGTACTTC	CASSLMGAEQYF
few	TRBV7-2	-	TRBJ2-1	15	TGTGCCAGCAGCCCAAGTCAATATTACTACAATGAGCAGTTCTTC	CASSPSQYYYNEQFF
-	TRBV9	TRBD1	TRBJ1-5	15	TGTGCCGGCAGCGGGGACAGTCCAAGCAATCAGCCCCAGCATTTT	CAGSGDSPSNQPQHF